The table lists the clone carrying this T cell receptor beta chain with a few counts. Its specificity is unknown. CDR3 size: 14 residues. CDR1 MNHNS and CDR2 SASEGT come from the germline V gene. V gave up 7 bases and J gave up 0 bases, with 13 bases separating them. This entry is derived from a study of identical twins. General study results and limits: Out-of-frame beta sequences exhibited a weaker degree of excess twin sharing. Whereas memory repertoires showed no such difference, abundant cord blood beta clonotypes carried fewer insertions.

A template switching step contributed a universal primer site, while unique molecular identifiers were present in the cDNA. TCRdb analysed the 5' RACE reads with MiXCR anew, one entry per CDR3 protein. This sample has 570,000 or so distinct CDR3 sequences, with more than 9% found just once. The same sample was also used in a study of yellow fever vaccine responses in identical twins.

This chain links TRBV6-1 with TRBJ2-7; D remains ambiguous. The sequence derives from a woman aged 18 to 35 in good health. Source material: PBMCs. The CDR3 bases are TGTGCCAGCACCCCCGCGTACCGCTCCTACGAGCAGTACTTC. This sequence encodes CASTPAYRSYEQYF.